This T cell receptor beta chain was captured by sequencing in a study of vaccination and CD4 T cells after COVID-19. Study in general: Convalescent persons amounted to six males plus four females, two of whom were Hispanic. Collection of post-COVID samples occurred a median approximately 100 days after diagnosis, spanning a range of 35 to 161.

V lost 0 bases to trimming and J lost 7 bases; unmatched junction nucleotides: 7. The CDR3 length is 16 residues. Germline assignment: CDR1 LNHNV and CDR2 YYDKDF (reference sequence). At the Johns Hopkins FTIC core, DNA taken from cultured CD4+ T cells was sequenced by way of the Oncomine TCR Beta short-read assay. MiXCR was run by TCRdb on the PCR reads, yielding one entry per CDR3 protein. Of tens of thousands of distinct CDR3 sequences in the sample, roughly 60% are singletons; the top ten hold about 8.3%. Regarding treatment: roughly nine-day PBMC culture with coronavirus spike peptide pools or control peptides (ViraFEST assay). The sample holds a few counts of this clonotype. Its antigen is still unknown.

The chain uses TRBV15 and TRBJ2-3; 10 nucleotides match TRBD2. The TCR sequence derives from a human donor who had recovered from COVID-19. The sequenced sample was CD4+ T cells from blood, cultured in vitro. The DNA for the CDR3 is TGTGCCACCAGCAGAGATCAAAGCGGGAGGGTGAATACGCAGTATTTT. It is translated as CATSRDQSGRVNTQYF. Based on the CDR3 plus reference TRBV15 and TRBJ2-3, the full variable domain is DAMVIQNPRYQVTQFGKPVTLSCSQTLNHNVMYWYQQKSSQAPKLLFHYYDKDFNNEADTPDNFQSRRPNTSFCFLDIRSPGLGDTAMYLCATSRDQSGRVNTQYFGPGTRLTVL.